This entry lists 14 T cell receptor beta chains sequenced from one sample in a study of T-cell reconstitution after alpha-beta-depleted transplantation in children. The library targeted TCRbeta and was prepared with unique molecular identifiers. MiXCR was run by TCRdb on the PCR reads, yielding one entry per CDR3 protein. This table holds about 98,000 distinct CDR3 sequences, 20% to 30% found once. Sequencing used PBMCs, obtained before TCRalphabeta/CD19-depleted stem cell transplant. These receptors were collected from a boy aged 2-15 years with acute lymphoblastic leukemia, due to receive a stem cell transplant.

J is TRBJ1-2 and V is TRBV4-1; the match to TRBD1 covers 8 bases. V was pared by 0 bases and J by 7 bases, with 10 bases of the junction left unmatched. Germline V gene sequence: CDR1 MGHRA, CDR2 YSYEKL. The CDR3 runs to 16 residues. The CDR3 region has the DNA TGCGCCAGCAGCCAAGAGGCCGTGGGACAGGTTTTTGGCTACACCTTC. Its translation: CASSQEAVGQVFGYTF.

V is TRBV20-1 and J is TRBJ2-5; no definite D call. Germline V gene lookup returns CDR1 DFQATT and CDR2 SNEGSKA (reference sequence). V was cut by 0 bases and J by 0 bases, with 8 bases left in between. The CDR3 is 14 amino acids. The CDR3 bases are TGCAGTGCTAGAGATCACGGAGACCAAGAGACCCAGTACTTC. It is translated as CSARDHGDQETQYF.

This clonotype was observed a handful of times. V is TRBV6-5 and J is TRBJ2-5, with D perhaps matching TRBD1 or TRBD2 (7 bases each). This CDR3 spans 15 amino acids. The V gene lost 2 bases and the J gene lost 5 bases, with 15 bases spanning the gap. The germline CDR1 and CDR2 sequences are MNHEY and SVGAGI. The chain's CDR3 is CASSYGRQGGETQYF. CDR3 coding DNA: TGTGCCAGCAGTTACGGAAGACAGGGAGGGGAGACCCAGTACTTC.

J is TRBJ1-5 and V is TRBV29-1; D may be TRBD1 (5 bases). Trimming shortened V by 4 bases and J by 1 base, and 8 bases separated the two germline ends. The CDR3 is 13 amino acids. The germline CDR1 and CDR2 sequences are SQVTM and ANQGSEA. As DNA, the CDR3 is TGCAGCGTTGGGGGGGTGAGCAATCAGCCCCAGCATTTT. This gives the protein CSVGGVSNQPQHF.

This clonotype was seen a handful of times. The chain is built from TRBV20-1 and TRBJ1-5; maybe TRBD1 (6 bases). V lost 3 bases and J lost 4, with 13 bases in between. CDR1 is DFQATT, CDR2 SNEGSKA, per germline (reference sequence). The length of the CDR3 is 14 residues. CDR3: CSASRGRINQPQHF. DNA for the CDR3: TGCAGTGCTAGCAGGGGTCGGATTAATCAGCCCCAGCATTTT.

This clonotype was detected many times. CDR3 amino acids: CASSLPPGTSGRVVGSEQYF. For the CDR3, the DNA is TGCGCCAGCAGCTTACCTCCCGGGACTAGCGGGAGAGTAGTAGGGAGCGAGCAGTACTTC. The chain employs TRBV5-1 and TRBJ2-7, with 14 bases fitting TRBD2. With V trimmed by 2 bases and J by 6 bases, 19 bases remained unmatched. This CDR3 contains 20 residues. Germline values: CDR1 SGHRS, CDR2 YFSETQ.

The V gene is TRBV20-1, the J gene TRBJ2-2, with 7 bases aligning to TRBD2. V was pared by 1 base and J by 5 bases, with 7 bases of the junction left unmatched. The CDR3 loop spans 15 amino acids. The germline V gene has CDR1 DFQATT and CDR2 SNEGSKA (reference sequence). The CDR3 DNA sequence: TGCAGTGCTAGAGCTGCGGGAGCGCGGACCGGGGAGCTGTTTTTT. Amino acid sequence: CSARAAGARTGELFF.

This clonotype turned up a few times. V is TRBV7-9 and J is TRBJ1-5; 7 bases match TRBD1. The V gene end was trimmed by 5 bases and the J gene end by 5 bases; junction bases not matched to a gene: 3. The CDR3 loop spans 13 amino acids. CDR1 and CDR2 from the germline V gene are SEHNR and FQNEAQ (reference sequence). This CDR3 reads CASSVGGYQPQHF. The CDR3 DNA reads TGTGCCAGCAGCGTAGGGGGCTATCAGCCCCAGCATTTT.

The CDR3 DNA is TGTGCCAGTAGTGGGGGAGACGCGTCCGGGGCCAACGTCCTGACTTTC. Its protein is CASSGGDASGANVLTF. The chain uses TRBV19 and TRBJ2-6; the D gene could be TRBD1 or TRBD2 (5 bases each). Germline CDR1 and CDR2: LNHDA and SQIVND (reference sequence). The CDR3 has 16 amino acids. V was pared by 5 bases and J by 4 bases, with 15 bases between.

The chain uses TRBV2 and TRBJ2-1; the D gene is possibly TRBD1 (6 bases). The V and J ends lost 5 bases and 9 bases respectively, with 14 bases between them. CDR1 and CDR2 from the germline V gene are SNHLY and FYNNEI. The CDR3 contains 13 residues. CDR3 loop: CASSKTGFGEQFF. The CDR3 DNA is TGTGCCAGCAGTAAGACAGGATTTGGTGAGCAGTTCTTC.

V usage is TRBV7-2 and J usage is TRBJ2-6; D unclear. With 2 bases removed from V and 1 base from J, the gap between germline ends came to 9 bases. The germline V gene has CDR1 SGHTA and CDR2 FQGNSA. The CDR3 is 16 amino acids. The CDR3 loop is CASSLTSWSGANVLTF. For the CDR3, the DNA is TGTGCCAGCAGCTTAACAAGCTGGTCTGGGGCCAACGTCCTGACTTTC.

This clonotype qualifies as medium-sized (0.01 to 0.1%). V usage is TRBV28 and J usage is TRBJ2-1; D may be TRBD1 (5 bases). Trimming shortened V by 5 bases and J by 1 base, and 9 bases separated the two germline ends. This CDR3 is 14 amino acids long. Germline V gives CDR1 MDHEN, CDR2 SYDVKM. The CDR3: CASSPRESYNEQFF. The CDR3 DNA reads as TGTGCCAGCAGTCCCAGGGAATCCTACAATGAGCAGTTCTTC.

The chain carries TRBV7-7 and TRBJ2-2, with D maybe TRBD1 (6 bases). The CDR3 is 15 amino acids. Germline V gene lookup returns CDR1 SSHAT and CDR2 FNYEAQ (reference sequence). V lost 1 base, J lost 6 bases, and 12 bases lay in between. As DNA, the CDR3 is TGTGCCAGCAGCTTAGATTCAGGGGACGCCGGGGAGCTGTTTTTT. Translated: CASSLDSGDAGELFF. The variable domain in full, with the rest retrieved from reference TRBV7-7 and TRBJ2-2, is GAGVSQSPRYKVTKRGQDVTLRCDPISSHATLYWYQQALGQGPEFLTYFNYEAQPDKSGLPSDRFSAERPEGSISTLTIQRTEQRDSAMYRCASSLDSGDAGELFFGEGSRLTVL.

This clonotype was found many times. The chain joins TRBV29-1 to TRBJ2-7, with TRBD1 matching 9 bases. V shed 6 bases, J shed 3 bases, and the junction held 6 bases outside the gene matches. This CDR3 is built from 13 residues. CDR1 is SQVTM, CDR2 ANQGSEA, per germline. The CDR3 region has the DNA TGCAGCGTGGAGGGACAGGGAGGCTACGAGCAGTACTTC. It is translated as CSVEGQGGYEQYF.